The rows below give T cell receptor beta chains drawn from one sample of a study of cytomegalovirus exposure and HLA in healthy donors. TCRdb's copy holds only in-frame clones and misses some; the assay was immunoSEQ multiplex PCR. In the table there are around 100,000 clones, more than 80% of which are singletons. Sequencing input: PBMCs. The receptor source for this set is a man aged 30 to 45 in good health and CMV-seronegative. Both conserved end residues are part of each CDR3. A D gene is named only where the DNA matches it firmly. Not all rows give a size; the values are once, few, many and, for expanded clones, a class.

j_call v_call d_call cdr3_length clone_size cdr3_aa cdr3_nt
TRBJ2-2 TRBV30 TRBD1 14 NA CAFNRDRGFGELFF TGTGCCTTCAACCGGGACAGGGGGTTCGGGGAGCTGTTTTTT
TRBJ2-5 TRBV5-1 NA 14 NA CASSIRTDQETQYF TGCGCCAGCAGCATCCGGACAGACCAAGAGACCCAGTACTTC
TRBJ1-6 TRBV5-4 NA 14 NA CASSDANRDSPLHF TGTGCCAGCAGCGACGCGAACAGGGATTCACCCCTCCACTTT
TRBJ2-2 TRBV4-2 TRBD2 21 NA CASSQGVAGLAGGHDTGELFF TGTGCCAGCAGCCAAGGGGTGGCGGGACTAGCGGGGGGCCATGACACCGGGGAGCTGTTTTTT
TRBJ2-7 TRBV7-9 TRBD1 14 NA CASSTNRGLHEQYF TGTGCCAGCAGCACCAACAGGGGTTTGCACGAGCAGTACTTC
TRBJ2-2 TRBV30 NA 15 NA CAWSVGAVGTGELFF TGTGCCTGGAGTGTAGGAGCAGTTGGAACCGGGGAGCTGTTTTTT
TRBJ2-1 TRBV29-1 TRBD2 15 NA CSVPRLAGLYNEQFF TGCAGCGTCCCACGACTAGCGGGACTCTACAATGAGCAGTTCTTC
TRBJ2-7 TRBV6-6 NA 12 NA CASSLRDYEQYF TGTGCCAGCAGTCTCCGGGACTACGAGCAGTACTTC
TRBJ1-1 TRBV29-1 NA 11 NA CSVFRNTEAFF TGCAGCGTTTTTAGGAACACTGAAGCTTTCTTT
TRBJ1-5 TRBV19 TRBD1 13 NA CASSAQGGQPQHF TGTGCCAGTAGTGCACAGGGGGGACAGCCCCAGCATTTT
TRBJ2-3 TRBV9 NA 14 few CASSDKRATDTQYF TGTGCCAGCAGTGATAAGCGGGCTACAGATACGCAGTATTTT
TRBJ1-3 TRBV5-1 NA 16 NA CASSLAPGRYGNTIYF TGCGCCAGCAGCTTGGCCCCAGGGCGGTATGGAAACACCATATATTTT
TRBJ2-1 TRBV5-1 TRBD2 19 NA CASSRTGLAGAYSYNEQFF TGCGCCAGCAGCCGAACGGGACTAGCGGGCGCGTACTCCTACAATGAGCAGTTCTTC
TRBJ2-5 TRBV7-6 NA 16 NA CASSSVRDSFGETQYF TGTGCCAGCAGCTCAGTTCGAGACTCCTTTGGGGAGACCCAGTACTTC
TRBJ2-4 TRBV27 TRBD2 15 NA CASSPGTSGKNIQYF TGTGCCAGCAGCCCCGGGACTAGCGGAAAAAACATTCAGTACTTC
TRBJ2-3 TRBV11-2 NA 15 NA CASSFSAYSPDTQYF TGTGCCAGCAGTTTTTCGGCCTACAGTCCAGATACGCAGTATTTT
TRBJ1-5 TRBV5-8 TRBD1 15 NA CASSSPGQGNQPQHF TGTGCCAGCAGCTCCCCGGGACAGGGGAATCAGCCCCAGCATTTT
TRBJ1-5 TRBV19 NA 12 NA CASRQGDRPQHF TGTGCCAGTCGGCAGGGCGATCGGCCCCAGCATTTT
TRBJ2-1 TRBV6-1 NA 14 NA CASSEKVPRDEQFF TGTGCCAGCAGTGAAAAAGTGCCTCGGGATGAGCAGTTCTTC
TRBJ2-7 TRBV11-3 TRBD1 14 NA CASSFSTGGNEQYF TGTGCCAGCAGCTTTTCAACAGGGGGCAACGAGCAGTACTTC
TRBJ1-5 TRBV15 NA 13 NA CATSRDPQEPQHF TGTGCCACCAGCAGAGATCCCCAGGAGCCCCAGCATTTT
TRBJ1-2 TRBV19 TRBD1 14 once CASSLRTGSYGYTF TGTGCCAGTAGTCTCCGGACAGGGAGCTATGGCTACACCTTC
TRBJ2-1 TRBV7-2 TRBD1 15 NA CASRRAGGTYNEQFF TGTGCCAGCAGGAGGGCAGGGGGAACCTACAATGAGCAGTTCTTC
TRBJ2-3 TRBV13 TRBD2 18 NA CASSLGGLAGGVTDTQYF TGTGCCAGCAGCCTAGGGGGACTAGCGGGAGGAGTCACAGATACGCAGTATTTT
TRBJ1-4 TRBV30 NA 14 NA CAWSVTRFGEKLFF TGTGCCTGGAGTGTAACCAGGTTCGGTGAAAAACTGTTTTTT
TRBJ2-3 TRBV30 TRBD2 18 NA CAWSVRREELGSTDTQYF TGTGCCTGGAGTGTACGTCGGGAGGAACTTGGGAGCACAGATACGCAGTATTTT
TRBJ2-7 TRBV11-1 TRBD2 15 NA CASSLGLAGIYEQYF TGTGCCAGCAGCCTGGGACTAGCGGGAATTTACGAGCAGTACTTC
TRBJ1-1 TRBV2 NA 13 few CASSPREISEAFF TGTGCCAGCAGTCCTCGGGAGATCTCTGAAGCTTTCTTT
TRBJ2-1 TRBV9 NA 15 NA CASSVYGVPYNEQFF TGTGCCAGCAGCGTCTACGGAGTCCCCTACAATGAGCAGTTCTTC
TRBJ1-2 TRBV5-6 NA 13 NA CASSLSEVSGYTF TGTGCCAGCAGCTTGAGTGAGGTTTCTGGCTACACCTTC
TRBJ1-1 TRBV28 TRBD1 14 NA CASSSGQDYTEAFF TGTGCCAGCAGTTCCGGACAGGATTACACTGAAGCTTTCTTT
TRBJ2-7 TRBV11-3 TRBD2 13 NA CASSPPSGIGQYF TGTGCCAGCAGCCCCCCCAGCGGGATTGGGCAGTACTTC
TRBJ2-7 TRBV5-3 NA 17 NA CARSTPPPETVSYEQYF TGTGCCAGAAGTACTCCCCCCCCCGAGACAGTTTCCTACGAGCAGTACTTC
TRBJ2-7 TRBV2 TRBD1 14 NA CASSGRGLYYEQYF TGTGCCAGCAGTGGCAGGGGGCTATATTACGAGCAGTACTTC
TRBJ2-7 TRBV7-9 TRBD1 14 NA CASSTGTGDYEQYF TGTGCCAGCAGCACCGGGACAGGGGACTACGAGCAGTACTTC
TRBJ1-6 TRBV5-1 NA 14 NA CASSLGQDNSPLHF TGCGCCAGCAGCTTGGGGCAGGATAATTCACCCCTCCACTTT
TRBJ2-7 TRBV5-6 NA 17 few CASSPTSYWNSSYEQYF TGTGCCAGCAGCCCGACTAGTTATTGGAACTCCTCCTACGAGCAGTACTTC
TRBJ2-7 TRBV10-3 TRBD2 16 NA CAISFNRLAPPYEQYF TGTGCCATCAGTTTCAACCGACTAGCTCCTCCCTACGAGCAGTACTTC
TRBJ2-5 TRBV9 TRBD2 16 NA CASSEGTSERQETQYF TGTGCCAGCAGTGAAGGGACTAGCGAGAGACAAGAGACCCAGTACTTC
TRBJ2-7 TRBV7-2 TRBD1 15 NA CASSPPTGPGYEQYF TGTGCCAGCAGCCCGCCGACAGGGCCCGGCTACGAGCAGTACTTC
TRBJ2-6 TRBV7-7 TRBD2 17 NA CASSNSGGGSGANVLTF TGTGCTAGCAGCAATAGCGGGGGGGGCTCTGGGGCCAACGTCCTGACTTTC
TRBJ1-4 TRBV2 NA 13 NA CALSEEINEKLFF TGTGCCCTTAGTGAGGAGATTAATGAAAAACTGTTTTTT